Following are 20 T cell receptor beta chains from one sample sequenced in a study of blood T cell repertoires in COVID-19. The table came from immunoSEQ multiplex PCR; TCRdb's copy has only in-frame clones and leaves some out. This repertoire shows fewer than 90,000 clones, about nine tenths found once; its top ten account for approximately 0.45%. Sequencing used peripheral blood. The source of these receptors is a man aged 60 to 75 with acute or convalescent COVID-19.

CDR3 in DNA: TGTGCCAGCAGAAAAATAGGAGGTGGTGAAAAACTGTTTTTT. Residues: CASRKIGGGEKLFF. The V call is TRBV6-5, the J call TRBJ1-4; D not certain. The CDR3 consists of 14 residues. The germline CDR1 and CDR2 sequences are MNHEY and SVGAGI. V was shortened by 6 bases and J by 7 bases, with 15 bases between the two germline ends.

This sequence joins TRBV24-1 and TRBJ2-5, with D possibly TRBD1 on 5 matching bases. Germline values: CDR1 KGHDR, CDR2 SFDVKD. The CDR3 is made up of 15 amino acids. V was cut by 1 base and J by 1 base, with 9 bases left in between. CDR3 sequence reads: CATSDFGHGQETQYF. The CDR3 DNA follows: TGTGCCACCAGTGATTTCGGACACGGCCAAGAGACCCAGTACTTC.

The chain has TRBV6-6 and TRBJ2-4; TRBD2 might be the D (5 bases). The CDR3 covers 14 residues. Per the germline V gene, CDR1 is MNHNY and CDR2 is SVGAGI (reference sequence). Trimming cost V 7 bases and J 1 base, with 11 bases left between them. The CDR3 reads CASKPDWAKNIQYF. The CDR3 coding sequence is TGTGCCAGCAAACCGGACTGGGCCAAAAACATTCAGTACTTC.

The chain combines TRBV4-1 with TRBJ2-2; 8 positions agree with TRBD2. J lost 2 bases, V lost 8 bases, and 13 bases had no gene match. The CDR3 sequence is 17 residues long. The V gene's germline CDR1 is MGHRA and CDR2 YSYEKL. In DNA, the CDR3 is TGCGCCAGCCGATTTGGGGCGGGAGGTGAAAACACCGGGGAGCTGTTTTTT. Its translation: CASRFGAGGENTGELFF.

CDR3 protein: CASRGRGTSGSTDTQYF. CDR3 in DNA: TGTGCCAGTAGGGGCCGAGGGACTAGCGGGAGCACAGATACGCAGTATTTT. The chain recombines TRBV19 with TRBJ2-3; 12 bases line up with TRBD2. Trimming took 6 bases from V and 0 from J; bases not matched to a gene: 7. There are 17 residues in the CDR3. Germline V gives CDR1 LNHDA, CDR2 SQIVND (reference sequence).

This clone has only a few counts. The chain links TRBV19 to TRBJ1-2, with D perhaps TRBD1 (6 bases). Trimming took off 5 bases at V and 5 bases at J, with 18 bases between the two ends. CDR3 length equals 15 residues. CDR1 is LNHDA, CDR2 SQIVND, per germline (reference sequence). CDR3 region: CASSPRTETLYGYTF. In nucleotides, the CDR3 is TGTGCCAGTAGTCCGAGGACAGAAACACTTTATGGCTACACCTTC.

This clone appeared many times. This sequence joins TRBV28 and TRBJ2-7; no firm D call. The germline gives CDR1 MDHEN, CDR2 SYDVKM. Trimming took 6 bases from V and 1 from J, leaving 13 bases between them. CDR3 length equals 14 residues. CDR3 sequence: CASSHLSESYEQYF. CDR3 nucleotides: TGTGCCAGCAGCCATCTCAGTGAATCCTACGAGCAGTACTTC.

The CDR3 loop reads CASSQAWGGLSTDTQYF. The CDR3 region has the DNA TGCGCCAGCAGCCAAGCCTGGGGGGGACTGAGCACAGATACGCAGTATTTT. This sequence joins TRBV4-1 and TRBJ2-3; 7 nucleotides align to TRBD2. The CDR3 extends over 17 amino acids. Germline trimming cut 1 base from V and 0 bases from J; bases unmatched to any gene: 7. The V gene's germline CDR1 is MGHRA and CDR2 YSYEKL.

V usage is TRBV6-5 and J usage is TRBJ1-2; possible D gene TRBD1, 5 bases. CDR1 is MNHEY, CDR2 SVGAGI, per germline. Between the trimmed V and J ends, which lost 2 bases and 2 bases, there was a span of 15 bases. CDR3 length: 16 amino acids. The CDR3 spells CASSYRPQVPNYGYTF. The CDR3 DNA reads TGTGCCAGCAGTTACCGCCCACAGGTGCCCAACTATGGCTACACCTTC.

The chain employs TRBV9 and TRBJ2-1; D may be TRBD2 (5 bases). Trimming removed 4 bases from V and 2 bases from J, with 10 bases in between. Germline assignment: CDR1 SGDLS and CDR2 YYNGEE. The CDR3 consists of 14 residues. This CDR3 is CASSKLGTYNEQFF. In DNA, the CDR3 is TGTGCCAGCAGCAAACTAGGCACCTACAATGAGCAGTTCTTC.

This clone was seen once. V and J are TRBV5-1 and TRBJ1-1; D is possibly TRBD1 (6 bases). The CDR3 consists of 14 residues. Germline assignment: CDR1 SGHRS and CDR2 YFSETQ. The V gene lost 5 bases and the J gene lost 0 bases, with 11 bases spanning the gap. CDR3 amino acids: CASRAGQMNTEAFF. In nucleotides, the CDR3 is TGCGCCAGCAGAGCTGGACAGATGAACACTGAAGCTTTCTTT. Using reference TRBV5-1 and TRBJ1-1 for the parts outside the CDR3, the full variable domain is KAGVTQTPRYLIKTRGQQVTLSCSPISGHRSVSWYQQTPGQGLQFLFEYFSETQRNKGNFPGRFSGRQFSNSRSEMNVSTLELGDSALYLCASRAGQMNTEAFFGQGTRLTVV.

This sequence joins TRBV2 and TRBJ2-5, with 11 bases matching TRBD2. Looked up from germline, CDR1 is SNHLY and CDR2 is FYNNEI. This CDR3 comprises 18 residues. The trim removed 5 bases at V and 4 bases at J, leaving 15 bases unmatched. The CDR3 loop reads CASSLGSLAGGKRETQYF. CDR3 sequence (DNA): TGTGCCAGCAGTCTAGGTTCGCTAGCGGGGGGTAAGCGAGAGACCCAGTACTTC. Complete variable domain (other parts from reference TRBV2 and TRBJ2-5): EPEVTQTPSHQVTQMGQEVILRCVPISNHLYFYWYRQILGQKVEFLVSFYNNEISEKSEIFDDQFSVERPDGSNFTLKIRSTKLEDSAMYFCASSLGSLAGGKRETQYFGPGTRLLVL.

The chain recombines TRBV7-6 with TRBJ2-7; 12 bases match TRBD2. The CDR3 loop spans 20 amino acids. Germline CDR1 SGHVS, CDR2 FNYEAQ. J lost 4 bases, V lost 0 bases, and 16 bases had no gene match. The CDR3 region is CASSLASASGRAKIIYEQYF. In DNA form, the CDR3 reads TGTGCCAGCAGCTTAGCGTCGGCTAGCGGGAGGGCCAAGATAATTTACGAGCAGTACTTC.

The rearrangement links TRBV30 to TRBJ2-2; 7 positions match TRBD1. The CDR3 has 15 amino acids. V shed 3 bases and J 5 bases; nucleotides not matched to a gene: 9. The germline V gene has CDR1 GTSNPN and CDR2 SVGIG (reference sequence). The CDR3 here is CAWSPAATGTGELFF. DNA for the CDR3: TGTGCCTGGAGCCCGGCCGCGACAGGGACCGGGGAGCTGTTTTTT.

This chain connects TRBV11-2 to TRBJ2-7; TRBD1 matches at 7 bases. Germline CDR1 reads SGHAT; CDR2 reads FQNNGV. V dropped 5 bases and J dropped 6; count of bases not matched to a gene: 13. This CDR3 has 15 residues. CDR3 sequence reads: CASSDRATLFGEQYF. CDR3 sequence (DNA): TGTGCCAGCAGCGACAGGGCTACCTTATTCGGCGAGCAGTACTTC.

This chain uses TRBV10-3 with TRBJ1-2, with 8 bases aligning to TRBD1. With 0 bases clipped from V and 5 bases from J, the junction kept 8 bases outside the gene matches. The CDR3 is made up of 16 amino acids. Germline loops: CDR1 ENHRY, CDR2 SYGVKD. The CDR3 sequence is CAISESGAGGRYGYTF. DNA for the CDR3: TGTGCCATCAGTGAGTCGGGGGCAGGGGGCAGGTATGGCTACACCTTC.

V and J are TRBV24-1 and TRBJ2-1, with D uncertain. The germline gives CDR1 KGHDR, CDR2 SFDVKD. The V gene lost 0 bases and the J gene lost 9 bases, with 8 bases spanning the gap. The CDR3 is 13 amino acids. The CDR3 sequence is CATSDLLDVEQFF. As DNA, the CDR3 is TGTGCCACCAGTGATTTGCTAGATGTTGAGCAGTTCTTC.

J is TRBJ2-5 and V is TRBV6-1; TRBD2 agrees at 11 bases. Germline V CDR1 and CDR2: MNHNS, SASEGT. The J segment lost 5 bases and the V segment lost 0 bases, leaving 5 bases of the junction unmatched. CDR3 length equals 16 residues. CDR3: CASSEAIAGGLETQYF. As DNA, the CDR3 is TGTGCCAGCAGTGAAGCCATAGCGGGGGGGCTTGAGACCCAGTACTTC.

The chain joins TRBV10-1 to TRBJ2-1; D unresolved. There are 13 residues in the CDR3. Trimming removed 5 bases at V and 6 bases at J, with 11 bases between. CDR1 WNHNN and CDR2 SYGVQD come from the germline V gene (reference sequence). CDR3 in DNA: TGCGCCAGCAGTCAAGACTTGGTCAATGAGCAGTTCTTC. This encodes CASSQDLVNEQFF.

The chain has TRBV9 and TRBJ2-5, with D perhaps TRBD2 (5 bases). V was cut by 3 bases and J by 1 base, with 16 bases left in between. This CDR3 has 16 amino acids. Per the germline V gene, CDR1 is SGDLS and CDR2 is YYNGEE. The CDR3 loop is CASSGGPGYGQETQYF. The CDR3 region has the DNA TGTGCCAGCAGCGGAGGGCCCGGGTACGGCCAAGAGACCCAGTACTTC. The full variable domain, its missing parts supplied by reference TRBV9 and TRBJ2-5, is DSGVTQTPKHLITATGQRVTLRCSPRSGDLSVYWYQQSLDQGLQFLIQYYNGEERAKGNILERFSAQQFPDLHSELNLSSLELGDSALYFCASSGGPGYGQETQYFGPGTRLLVL.